The sequence of this T cell receptor (beta chain) was determined in a study of T cells in Graves' hyperthyroidism and ophthalmopathy. This CDR3 is built from 12 residues. V was clipped by 5 bases and J by 5 bases, with 12 bases between them. Germline values: CDR1 SQVTM, CDR2 ANQGSEA. Researchers took RNA transcripts and amplified the TCR beta CDR3 regions from them. In the first-round RT-PCR of the TCR CDR3, the HTBI primer set was used. TCRdb reprocessed the multiplex PCR reads with MiXCR, giving one entry per CDR3 protein. The table shows 500,000 to 600,000 distinct CDR3 sequences, with approximately 15% occurring only once.

The V call is TRBV29-1, the J call TRBJ1-1, with D unresolved. The specimen was blood. The source of this sequence is a woman between 18 and 29 years old with Graves' hyperthyroidism. The CDR3 region has the DNA TGCAGCGTTAATCCCATGGGGACTGAAGCTTTCTTT. Residues: CSVNPMGTEAFF.